Following are 18 T cell receptor beta chains from one sample sequenced in a study of glioma-infiltrating T cells after dendritic cell vaccination. Data came from immunoSEQ multiplex PCR; TCRdb stores just in-frame clones and leaves some out. The data contain 110,000 or so clones, around 89% of them singletons. Time point: after dendritic cell vaccination, including at tumor progression/relapse. This sample comprised blood, obtained after dendritic cell vaccination. Every receptor here comes from a human donor with glioblastoma.

This clone was observed a few times. This chain connects TRBV6-1 to TRBJ2-5; a possible D gene is TRBD2 (5 bases). V was trimmed by 6 bases and J by 5 bases, leaving 10 bases between them. Germline-derived CDR1 and CDR2 are MNHNS and SASEGT. The CDR3 loop spans 12 amino acids. CDR3 amino acids: CASSLDWETQYF. The CDR3 bases are TGTGCCAGCAGCCTGGACTGGGAGACCCAGTACTTC.

V and J are TRBV12-5 and TRBJ1-5; D perhaps matches TRBD1 (5 bases). The V gene lost 1 base and the J gene lost 9 bases, with 19 bases spanning the gap. The CDR3 length is 16 residues. From germline, CDR1 is LGHNT and CDR2 FRNRAP. In DNA form, the CDR3 reads TGTGCTAGTGGTTTGGGCCTGGGACTTTCCCCGCCGCCCCAGCATTTT. It codes for CASGLGLGLSPPPQHF.

This sequence joins TRBV25-1 and TRBJ1-1, with no clear D. Trimming removed 8 bases from V and 4 bases from J, with 8 bases in between. The germline CDR1 and CDR2 sequences are MGHDK and SYGVNS. The CDR3 is 11 amino acids. The CDR3 loop reads CASGLGTEAFF. In nucleotides, the CDR3 is TGTGCCAGCGGGCTGGGCACTGAAGCTTTCTTT.

The rearrangement uses TRBV6-1 and TRBJ2-3; D is perhaps TRBD2 (6 bases). The CDR3 is 14 residues long. Germline loops: CDR1 MNHNS, CDR2 SASEGT. V lost 4 bases, J lost 2 bases, and 10 bases lay in between. CDR3 DNA sequence: TGTGCCAGCAGTGGGGGGGTCGTCACAGATACGCAGTATTTT. Translation: CASSGGVVTDTQYF.

This clone appeared a single time. This chain links TRBV9 with TRBJ1-2; TRBD1 might be the D (6 bases). The CDR3 spans 15 residues. Germline V gene sequence: CDR1 SGDLS, CDR2 YYNGEE. Trimming cost V 0 bases and J 4 bases, with 13 bases left between them. The CDR3 loop is CASSVGTGRGYGYTF. The CDR3, as DNA: TGTGCCAGCAGCGTAGGCACAGGGCGTGGCTATGGCTACACCTTC.

The rearrangement uses TRBV29-1 and TRBJ2-4, with a weak D call TRBD1 (5 bases). Germline lookup yields CDR1 SQVTM and CDR2 ANQGSEA. V gave up 5 bases and J gave up 2 bases, with 10 bases separating them. The CDR3 is 13 amino acids. CDR3 DNA: TGCAGCGTTCAGACAGCCACCAAAAACATTCAGTACTTC. This encodes CSVQTATKNIQYF.

Here the CDR3 reads CASSLLAGGFEQYF. The CDR3, as DNA: TGTGCCAGCAGCCTACTAGCGGGAGGTTTTGAGCAGTACTTC. The chain links TRBV5-6 to TRBJ2-5; 12 nucleotides match TRBD2. Germline loops: CDR1 SGHDT, CDR2 YYEEEE. The CDR3 is 14 residues long. V was pared by 4 bases and J by 11 bases, with 9 bases of the junction left unmatched. Based on the CDR3 plus reference TRBV5-6 and TRBJ2-5, the full variable domain is DAGVTQSPTHLIKTRGQQVTLRCSPKSGHDTVSWYQQALGQGPQFIFQYYEEEERQRGNFPDRFSGHQFPNYSSELNVNALLLGDSALYLCASSLLAGGFEQYFGPGTRLLVL.

Here the CDR3 reads CATNRGTEAFF. The DNA for the CDR3 is TGTGCCACTAACAGGGGAACTGAAGCTTTCTTT. The chain employs TRBV7-9 and TRBJ1-1; 7 bases match TRBD1. The germline gives CDR1 SEHNR, CDR2 FQNEAQ (reference sequence). J lost 5 bases, V lost 10 bases, and 4 bases had no gene match. CDR3 length equals 11 residues.

The chain is built from TRBV10-1 and TRBJ1-1; no definite D call. There are 14 residues in the CDR3. The V end lost 2 bases, the J end lost 4 bases, and 11 bases lay between the germline ends. CDR1 and CDR2 (germline): WNHNN, SYGVQD (reference sequence). This CDR3 is CASSEVPGSTEAFF. Written as DNA, the CDR3 is TGCGCCAGCAGTGAGGTCCCGGGTTCCACTGAAGCTTTCTTT.

This chain joins TRBV5-1 and TRBJ1-5; 11 positions agree with TRBD1. The germline V gene encodes CDR1 SGHRS and CDR2 YFSETQ. With V trimmed by 4 bases and J by 7 bases, 4 bases remained unmatched. This CDR3 has 14 amino acids. For the CDR3, the DNA is TGCGCCAGCAGCGAAGGACAGGGGGCCCAGCCCCAGCATTTT. Its protein is CASSEGQGAQPQHF.

A single count supports this clone. The genes are TRBV7-3 and TRBJ2-3, with 11 positions matching TRBD2. This CDR3 has 16 amino acids. With V trimmed by 5 bases and J by 2 bases, 6 bases remained unmatched. The V gene's germline CDR1 is SGHTA and CDR2 FQGTGA. The CDR3 DNA follows: TGTGCCAGCAGCCCAGGACTAGCGGGTTTCACAGATACGCAGTATTTT. Its protein product is CASSPGLAGFTDTQYF. Looking up the rest from reference TRBV7-3 and TRBJ2-3 gives the full variable domain: GAGVSQTPSNKVTEKGKYVELRCDPISGHTALYWYRQSLGQGPEFLIYFQGTGAADDSGLPNDRFFAVRPEGSVSTLKIQRTERGDSAVYLCASSPGLAGFTDTQYFGPGTRLTVL.

Concerning this clone itself: Other DNA variants within this sample encode the same CDR3. This chain connects TRBV4-1 to TRBJ2-7, with 14 nucleotides matching TRBD2. Per the germline V gene, CDR1 is MGHRA and CDR2 is YSYEKL. The CDR3 contains 20 residues. Trimming removed 0 bases from V and 5 bases from J; junction bases left unmatched: 15. For the CDR3, the DNA is TGCGCCAGCAGCCAAGATCAGTTAATAGGACTAGCGGGAGGTAGCCACGAGCAGTACTTC. Amino acids: CASSQDQLIGLAGGSHEQYF.

The CDR3 is CASETEHNYGYTF. The CDR3 DNA reads TGTGCCTCAGAGACAGAACATAACTATGGCTACACCTTC. V is TRBV30 and J is TRBJ1-2; D possibly corresponds to TRBD1 (5 bases). CDR3 length: 13 amino acids. Germline lookup yields CDR1 GTSNPN and CDR2 SVGIG (reference sequence). The V gene lost 7 bases and the J gene lost 1 base, with 13 bases spanning the gap.

V gene TRBV30 combines with J gene TRBJ2-1; 9 bases line up with TRBD1. This CDR3 has 16 residues. V dropped 3 bases and J dropped 2; count of bases not matched to a gene: 8. Germline V gives CDR1 GTSNPN, CDR2 SVGIG (reference sequence). Written as DNA, the CDR3 is TGTGCCTGGAGCCCCGGTGACAGGGGGACCTACAATGAGCAGTTCTTC. Protein sequence: CAWSPGDRGTYNEQFF.

J is TRBJ2-1 and V is TRBV4-1; D remains unclear. Trimming shortened V by 0 bases and J by 2 bases, and 14 bases separated the two germline ends. The CDR3 has 17 residues. Germline V gives CDR1 MGHRA, CDR2 YSYEKL. In DNA, the CDR3 is TGCGCCAGCAGCCAAGAAGGAGAGCTGATTGCCTACAATGAGCAGTTCTTC. It yields the protein CASSQEGELIAYNEQFF.

V usage is TRBV18 and J usage is TRBJ2-2, with D possibly TRBD2 on 6 matching bases. The V end was cut by 6 bases, the J end by 5 bases, with 16 bases between. CDR1 is KGHSH, CDR2 LQKENI, per germline. The CDR3 extends over 15 amino acids. The CDR3 reads CASSLAGRRTGELFF. CDR3 bases: TGTGCCAGCTCCCTTGCGGGGCGGAGGACCGGGGAGCTGTTTTTT.

This sequence joins TRBV7-2 and TRBJ1-6; TRBD1 matches at 7 bases. CDR3 length: 14 amino acids. V lost 5 bases, J lost 7 bases, and 5 bases stayed unmatched. CDR1 SGHTA and CDR2 FQGNSA come from the germline V gene. CDR3 loop: CASSLGTANSPLHF. The DNA for the CDR3 is TGTGCCAGCAGCCTGGGGACAGCCAATTCACCCCTCCACTTT.

V and J are TRBV2 and TRBJ2-3; no clear D gene. The CDR3 totals 14 residues. Between the trimmed V and J ends, which lost 2 bases and 0 bases, there was a span of 6 bases. CDR1 is SNHLY, CDR2 FYNNEI, per germline. The CDR3 coding sequence is TGTGCCAGCAGTGAATTACTTAGCACAGATACGCAGTATTTT. Translated: CASSELLSTDTQYF.